This T cell receptor beta chain was sequenced for a study of technical replicates of blood from a few donors. The method was immunoSEQ multiplex PCR; TCRdb's version includes in-frame clones alone and lacks a portion of them. The data contain more than 65,000 clones, 85% to 95% of them seen just once; the ten biggest clones take up 0.35% to 0.4%. The CDR3 is 18 residues long. V shed 5 bases and J 4 bases; nucleotides not matched to a gene: 14. CDR1 and CDR2 (germline): MNHEY, SMNVEV (reference sequence). The rearrangement uses TRBV27 and TRBJ2-1, with TRBD2 matching over 10 bases. Sequenced material: T cells isolated from PBMCs. This receptor was obtained from a human donor in good health. This CDR3 is CASSPYLLAGPLYNEQFF. The DNA for the CDR3 is TGTGCCAGCAGTCCATATTTACTAGCGGGACCGCTATACAATGAGCAGTTCTTC.